Below, 32 T cell receptor beta chains from the same sample are listed, as sequenced in a study of cytomegalovirus exposure and HLA in healthy donors. 13 Jbeta primers and 60 Vbeta primers were used for the PCR. The protocol was immunoSEQ multiplex PCR, while the TCRdb copy is restricted to in-frame clones and leaves out a portion. Of about 140,000 clones in the sample, about 84% were seen once. Sequenced input: PBMCs. These receptors came from a man aged 45-65 years in good health and CMV-seronegative.

V gene TRBV11-1 combines with J gene TRBJ1-1; D not certain. Germline loops: CDR1 SGHAT, CDR2 FQDESV (reference sequence). Trimming removed 6 bases at V and 6 bases at J, with 17 bases between. This CDR3 has 14 amino acids. CDR3 amino acids: CASRRELEASEAFF. DNA of the CDR3: TGTGCCAGCAGGCGGGAGTTGGAGGCCTCTGAAGCTTTCTTT. The variable domain in full, completed from reference TRBV11-1 and TRBJ1-1, reads EAEVAQSPRYKITEKSQAVAFWCDPISGHATLYWYRQILGQGPELLVQFQDESVVDDSQLPKDRFSAERLKGVDSTLKIQPAELGDSAMYLCASRRELEASEAFFGQGTRLTVV.

The J gene is TRBJ2-1, the V gene TRBV7-3; tentative D call: TRBD1 (6 bases). The V gene's germline CDR1 is SGHTA and CDR2 FQGTGA. V was shortened by 5 bases and J by 7 bases, with 12 bases between the two germline ends. This CDR3 has 13 amino acids. DNA for the CDR3: TGTGCCAGCAGCCCCCGGGACAAGAATGAGCAGTTCTTC. Residues: CASSPRDKNEQFF.

This clone showed up just a few times. The chain carries TRBV5-1 and TRBJ2-1; 15 bases map to TRBD2. The CDR3 contains 15 residues. The germline CDR1 and CDR2 sequences are SGHRS and YFSETQ. With 4 bases clipped from V and 8 bases from J, the junction kept 4 bases outside the gene matches. The CDR3 coding sequence is TGCGCCAGCAGCGGGGGACTAGCGGGAGGCGATGAGCAGTTCTTC. This sequence encodes CASSGGLAGGDEQFF.

This sequence joins TRBV6-5 and TRBJ2-3; D is perhaps TRBD1 (6 bases). The CDR3 has 14 residues. Germline assignment: CDR1 MNHEY and CDR2 SVGAGI. Trimming shortened V by 8 bases and J by 1 base, and 13 bases separated the two germline ends. CDR3 nucleotide sequence: TGTGCCAGCCGAGGACAGTTCGGCACAGATACGCAGTATTTT. Translating it yields CASRGQFGTDTQYF.

This clone has only one observation. The J gene is TRBJ2-5, the V gene TRBV11-2; the match to TRBD2 covers 10 bases. Trimming took 5 bases from V and 5 from J; bases not matched to a gene: 11. Germline V gene sequence: CDR1 SGHAT, CDR2 FQNNGV. This CDR3 has 16 residues. The CDR3 nucleotides read TGTGCCAGCAGCCCTTGGAGCGGGAGGGCAGGGGAGACCCAGTACTTC. Translated, it gives CASSPWSGRAGETQYF.

This clone was detected once. The chain carries TRBV6-1 and TRBJ2-4; a possible D gene is TRBD2 (6 bases). Germline V gene sequence: CDR1 MNHNS, CDR2 SASEGT. Trimming left V 6 bases short and J 9 bases short, with 21 bases between. CDR3 length: 15 residues. CDR3 nucleotides: TGTGCCAGCAGGCTCCTAGCGACTCAAAACGGCATTCAGTACTTC. It specifies CASRLLATQNGIQYF.

Worth noting for this clone: At the DNA level, this CDR3 is encoded by other sequences in the same sample as well. The V call is TRBV5-1, the J call TRBJ1-1, with D perhaps TRBD1 (5 bases). Trimming stripped 4 bases from V and 1 base from J, with 8 bases between. CDR1 SGHRS and CDR2 YFSETQ come from the germline V gene. The CDR3 is 13 residues long. In DNA form, the CDR3 reads TGCGCCAGCAGCCCAGGACAGAACACTGAAGCTTTCTTT. Its translation is CASSPGQNTEAFF.

The chain is built from TRBV14 and TRBJ2-7; D is unresolved. The CDR3 has 13 amino acids. V shed 4 bases and J shed 4 bases, with 11 bases lying between them. CDR1 is SGHDN, CDR2 FVKESK, per germline. The CDR3, as DNA: TGTGCCAGCAGCCGCCGCCCAGGATACGAGCAGTACTTC. Protein product: CASSRRPGYEQYF.

This chain connects TRBV19 to TRBJ1-2; 9 bases are a match to TRBD1. Germline V gene lookup returns CDR1 LNHDA and CDR2 SQIVND (reference sequence). With V trimmed by 5 bases and J by 0 bases, 4 bases remained unmatched. This CDR3 is built from 15 residues. The DNA of the CDR3 is TGTGCCAGTAGTTCAGACAGGGGGTCTAACTATGGCTACACCTTC. Its translation: CASSSDRGSNYGYTF.

The gene calls are TRBV5-4 and TRBJ2-7; D is perhaps TRBD2 (5 bases). Germline loops: CDR1 SGHNT, CDR2 YYREEE (reference sequence). V shed 4 bases and J shed 0 bases, with 14 bases lying between them. The CDR3 spans 15 residues. In nucleotides, the CDR3 is TGTGCCAGCAGCCGTGTTGGACTGAGCTCCTACGAGCAGTACTTC. Encoded protein: CASSRVGLSSYEQYF.

V usage is TRBV5-1 and J usage is TRBJ2-7, with D perhaps TRBD1 (5 bases). CDR3 size: 15 residues. Germline CDR1 SGHRS, CDR2 YFSETQ. Between the trimmed V and J ends, which lost 4 bases and 1 base, there was a span of 15 bases. CDR3 in DNA: TGCGCCAGCAGCCCCACCCCACAGGAGTCCTACGAGCAGTACTTC. It codes for CASSPTPQESYEQYF.

The V and J genes are TRBV28 and TRBJ2-4; D is possibly TRBD2 (6 bases). V shed 6 bases and J shed 1 base, with 16 bases lying between them. The CDR3 runs to 16 residues. Germline V gene data show CDR1 as MDHEN and CDR2 as SYDVKM. The CDR3 sequence is CASSPPGVGAKNIQYF. CDR3 bases: TGTGCCAGCAGCCCACCGGGGGTCGGGGCCAAAAACATTCAGTACTTC. Together with reference TRBV28 and TRBJ2-4, the CDR3 gives the full variable domain: DVKVTQSSRYLVKRTGEKVFLECVQDMDHENMFWYRQDPGLGLRLIYFSYDVKMKEKGDIPEGYSVSREKKERFSLILESASTNQTSMYLCASSPPGVGAKNIQYFGAGTRLSVL.

The rearrangement joins TRBV7-3 to TRBJ2-1, with a weak D call TRBD2 (6 bases). Germline CDR1 is SGHTA and CDR2 is FQGTGA. The CDR3 is 16 residues long. V dropped 6 bases and J dropped 9 bases, with 24 bases sitting between them. CDR3 coding DNA: TGTGCCAGCAGTTTACGTCTTAGCGGCCTTGGGGGTGAGCAGTTCTTC. It encodes CASSLRLSGLGGEQFF. The variable domain in full, completed from reference TRBV7-3 and TRBJ2-1, reads GAGVSQTPSNKVTEKGKYVELRCDPISGHTALYWYRQSLGQGPEFLIYFQGTGAADDSGLPNDRFFAVRPEGSVSTLKIQRTERGDSAVYLCASSLRLSGLGGEQFFGPGTRLTVL.

This clone was detected only once. The V and J genes are TRBV9 and TRBJ1-2, with TRBD1 matching 8 bases. With V trimmed by 0 bases and J by 1 base, 8 bases remained unmatched. Germline values: CDR1 SGDLS, CDR2 YYNGEE. The CDR3 loop spans 17 amino acids. The CDR3 reads CASSVGGQGDLNYGYTF. As DNA, the CDR3 is TGTGCCAGCAGCGTAGGAGGACAGGGTGATCTTAACTATGGCTACACCTTC.

The genes are TRBV27 and TRBJ2-2; no definite D call. V was pared by 3 bases and J by 7 bases, with 6 bases between. Germline CDR1 MNHEY, CDR2 SMNVEV (reference sequence). The CDR3 length is 12 residues. The CDR3 region has the DNA TGTGCCAGCAGTTTGAGTGGCGGGGAGCTGTTTTTT. Translation: CASSLSGGELFF.

This chain uses TRBV19 with TRBJ1-2; 7 positions match TRBD1. V shed 7 bases and J 4 bases; nucleotides not matched to a gene: 6. Germline V lookup: CDR1 LNHDA, CDR2 SQIVND (reference sequence). This CDR3 spans 13 amino acids. The chain's CDR3 is CASKRQGPYGYTF. CDR3 DNA: TGTGCCAGTAAAAGACAGGGTCCCTATGGCTACACCTTC.

The J gene is TRBJ1-2, the V gene TRBV28; weak D call: TRBD1 (5 bases). Trimming left V 5 bases short and J 8 bases short, with 12 bases between. CDR1 and CDR2 (germline): MDHEN, SYDVKM. The CDR3 has 12 amino acids. The CDR3 loop is CASSQGGKGYTF. In DNA, the CDR3 is TGTGCCAGCAGTCAGGGCGGGAAGGGCTACACCTTC.

The gene calls are TRBV18 and TRBJ1-1, with unresolved D. Germline lookup yields CDR1 KGHSH and CDR2 LQKENI. The CDR3 has 15 residues. Trimming took 0 bases from V and 7 from J, leaving 15 bases between them. CDR3 in DNA: TGTGCCAGCTCACCACCGGTCGGGGTATCGGATGAAGCTTTCTTT. Protein sequence: CASSPPVGVSDEAFF.

The table lists this clone with a count of one. The V call is TRBV7-9, the J call TRBJ2-7; a possible D gene is TRBD1 (5 bases). The CDR3 spans 12 residues. V shed 5 bases and J shed 4 bases, with 9 bases lying between them. Per the germline V gene, CDR1 is SEHNR and CDR2 is FQNEAQ (reference sequence). In DNA, the CDR3 is TGTGCCAGCAGCCTACAGGATTACGAGCAGTACTTC. Amino acids: CASSLQDYEQYF.

V and J are TRBV2 and TRBJ2-1; 11 bases align to TRBD2. Trimming removed 6 bases from V and 6 bases from J; junction bases left unmatched: 7. Germline CDR1 and CDR2: SNHLY and FYNNEI. This CDR3 comprises 15 residues. The CDR3 spells CASRPLAGGLNEQFF. CDR3 in DNA: TGTGCCAGCAGACCATTAGCGGGAGGGCTCAATGAGCAGTTCTTC.

The chain carries TRBV19 and TRBJ2-3, with 10 bases that match TRBD2. Losses at the gene ends were 5 bases for V and 4 bases for J; bases not matched to a gene: 3. The CDR3 has 14 residues. Germline V gene lookup returns CDR1 LNHDA and CDR2 SQIVND (reference sequence). CDR3 in amino acids: CASSSLAGADTQYF. The CDR3 coding sequence is TGTGCCAGTAGTTCTCTAGCGGGAGCAGATACGCAGTATTTT.

The V call is TRBV6-5, the J call TRBJ2-2; 7 bases fit TRBD1. This CDR3 has 15 residues. Germline lookup yields CDR1 MNHEY and CDR2 SVGAGI. With V trimmed by 5 bases and J by 5 bases, 8 bases remained unmatched. CDR3 coding DNA: TGTGCCAGCAGTCAGCAGACAGGGCCAACCGGGGAGCTGTTTTTT. Protein product: CASSQQTGPTGELFF.

The chain links TRBV2 to TRBJ2-7; 11 bases are shared with TRBD1. This CDR3 is 14 amino acids long. Trimming took 4 bases from V and 6 from J; bases not matched to a gene: 5. Germline V lookup: CDR1 SNHLY, CDR2 FYNNEI. CDR3 nucleotides: TGTGCCAGCAGTGGTTGGACAGGGGGCAGCGAGCAGTACTTC. Translated, it gives CASSGWTGGSEQYF.

The chain carries TRBV27 and TRBJ2-2; a weak D match, TRBD2 (6 bases). Trimming removed 3 bases from V and 7 bases from J, with 12 bases in between. Looked up from germline, CDR1 is MNHEY and CDR2 is SMNVEV (reference sequence). This CDR3 spans 14 amino acids. CDR3 loop: CASSLEGNIGELFF. DNA of the CDR3: TGTGCCAGCAGTTTGGAGGGGAATATCGGGGAGCTGTTTTTT.

This chain connects TRBV5-1 to TRBJ2-7; 7 bases map to TRBD1. In germline, CDR1 is SGHRS, CDR2 YFSETQ. This CDR3 spans 13 amino acids. The ends lost 4 bases at V and 5 bases at J; junction bases unmatched: 6. The DNA for the CDR3 is TGCGCCAGCAGCACGGGACAGTCGAACGAGCAGTACTTC. It codes for CASSTGQSNEQYF.

The chain carries TRBV30 and TRBJ1-2; 9 nucleotides align to TRBD1. The CDR3 is made up of 16 amino acids. The germline V gene has CDR1 GTSNPN and CDR2 SVGIG (reference sequence). V gave up 0 bases and J gave up 6 bases; unmatched junction bases: 11. The CDR3 here is CAWSVKRGQGFDGYTF. Here the CDR3 DNA reads TGTGCCTGGAGTGTTAAGCGGGGACAGGGTTTTGATGGCTACACCTTC.

The chain carries TRBV6-1 and TRBJ1-4; D might be TRBD1 (5 bases). The germline V gene encodes CDR1 MNHNS and CDR2 SASEGT. V was clipped by 5 bases and J by 11 bases, with 12 bases between them. The CDR3 totals 12 residues. The CDR3 bases are TGTGCCAGCAGTACACGGGGGGAGAAACTGTTTTTT. Translated: CASSTRGEKLFF.

This chain uses TRBV7-8 with TRBJ2-7; TRBD2 aligns across 8 bases. CDR1 is SGHVS, CDR2 FQNEAQ, per germline. The CDR3 covers 15 residues. Trimming took 4 bases from V and 9 from J; bases not matched to a gene: 14. In DNA, the CDR3 is TGTGCCAGCAGCTCTTCATCCGGGACTAGGGGTGTGCAGTACTTC. It encodes CASSSSSGTRGVQYF.

CDR3 sequence (DNA): TGTGCCAGCTCACCACCGGGCAGGTCGATCTATGGCTACACCTTC. It encodes CASSPPGRSIYGYTF. The chain employs TRBV18 and TRBJ1-2, with D uncertain. The CDR3 has 15 amino acids. Trimming took off 0 bases at V and 4 bases at J, with 12 bases between the two ends. CDR1 KGHSH and CDR2 LQKENI come from the germline V gene. The variable domain in full, with the rest retrieved from reference TRBV18 and TRBJ1-2, is NAGVMQNPRHLVRRRGQEARLRCSPMKGHSHVYWYRQLPEEGLKFMVYLQKENIIDESGMPKERFSAEFPKEGPSILRIQQVVRGDSAAYFCASSPPGRSIYGYTFGSGTRLTVV.

This chain connects TRBV6-5 to TRBJ2-3; D unclear. CDR1 is MNHEY and CDR2 is SVGAGI in the germline V gene. This CDR3 region has 14 residues. For the CDR3, the DNA is TGTGCGTGTGGAGACCCGACCCTCACAGATACGCAGTATTTT. Translating it yields CACGDPTLTDTQYF.

V gene TRBV25-1 combines with J gene TRBJ2-7; D unresolved. The CDR3 runs to 12 residues. V gave up 3 bases and J gave up 4 bases, with 7 bases separating them. Germline loops: CDR1 MGHDK, CDR2 SYGVNS. The CDR3 spells CASSDSGYEQYF. DNA of the CDR3: TGTGCCAGCAGTGATTCCGGTTACGAGCAGTACTTC.

V gene TRBV9 combines with J gene TRBJ2-1, with a weak D call TRBD2 (6 bases). The V gene's germline CDR1 is SGDLS and CDR2 YYNGEE. Between the trimmed V and J ends, which lost 3 bases and 3 bases, there was a span of 16 bases. The CDR3 totals 16 residues. CDR3 region: CASSASSGVYYNEQFF. The CDR3 DNA reads TGTGCCAGCAGCGCGTCTTCGGGGGTTTACTACAATGAGCAGTTCTTC.